The 6 T cell receptor beta chains below come from one sample, sequenced in a study of human CD8 memory T cell subsets. UMI-labeled 5' RACE was the method by which TCR beta libraries were made. TCRdb re-called the 5' RACE reads, yielding one record per CDR3 amino acid sequence without DNA. This sample contains some 3,700 distinct CDR3 sequences. Sequenced: CD8+ T cells from PBMCs. The receptors come from a human donor in good health.

The chain is built from TRBV10-3 and TRBJ2-7; TCRdb's D gene call, TRBD2, goes unchecked for lack of DNA. CDR1 ENHRY and CDR2 SYGVKD come from the germline V gene. This CDR3 is 14 amino acids long. The CDR3 loop reads CAISGIAGPYEQYF.

This clonotype is medium-sized by frequency. The chain employs TRBV9 and TRBJ2-2. CDR3 length: 16 amino acids. Per germline, CDR1 SGDLS and CDR2 YYNGEE. Here the CDR3 reads CASSVVWGTNTGELFF.

Judged by frequency, this clonotype is medium-sized. The CDR3 spells CASSLKRGNTGELFF. V and J are TRBV11-1 and TRBJ2-2; TCRdb names TRBD2, which stays unverified in the absence of DNA. CDR3 length: 15 residues. In germline, CDR1 is SGHAT, CDR2 FQDESV (reference sequence).

This clonotype is medium-sized by frequency. The chain joins TRBV7-2 to TRBJ2-3; as DNA is missing, the TRBD1 call by TCRdb cannot be tested. The germline gives CDR1 SGHTA, CDR2 FQGNSA. This CDR3 has 13 residues. The CDR3 region is CASSSMGADTQYF.

This clonotype is labeled medium-sized based on frequency. The V call is TRBV3-1, the J call TRBJ1-3. Germline loops: CDR1 LGHDT, CDR2 YNNKEL (reference sequence). The CDR3 runs to 17 residues. Here the CDR3 reads CASSPTLPESSGNTIYF.

Frequency places this clonotype as medium-sized. V usage is TRBV28 and J usage is TRBJ2-7; the D gene TCRdb calls, TRBD1, cannot be checked with no DNA. The CDR3 consists of 15 residues. Germline V gene lookup returns CDR1 MDHEN and CDR2 SYDVKM. CDR3: CASSRMAGFRYEQYF.